Each of the 19 T cell receptor beta chains below was sequenced from the same sample in a study of identifying expanded T cells in peripheral blood. Sequencing was performed with immunoSEQ multiplex PCR; in TCRdb, only in-frame clones are kept and a portion is missing. This sample has 85,000 to 90,000 clones, with around 87% found just once. Material for sequencing was blood. Receptors originate from a person aged 18 to 70 in good health.

This sequence joins TRBV5-4 and TRBJ1-1; D not certain. The germline V gene has CDR1 SGHNT and CDR2 YYREEE (reference sequence). The CDR3 contains 14 residues. The V end lost 5 bases, the J end lost 1 base, and 12 bases lay between the germline ends. The CDR3 spells CASSHYDWNTEAFF. CDR3 nucleotides: TGTGCCAGCAGTCATTACGACTGGAACACTGAAGCTTTCTTT. Full variable domain (remainder filled in from reference TRBV5-4 and TRBJ1-1): ETGVTQSPTHLIKTRGQQVTLRCSSQSGHNTVSWYQQALGQGPQFIFQYYREEENGRGNFPPRFSGLQFPNYSSELNVNALELDDSALYLCASSHYDWNTEAFFGQGTRLTVV.

This rearrangement joins TRBV6-5 to TRBJ1-2; D unresolved. V gave up 4 bases and J gave up 5 bases, with 5 bases separating them. CDR1 and CDR2 (germline): MNHEY, SVGAGI. This CDR3 is built from 11 residues. The CDR3, as DNA: TGTGCCAGCAGTTGGGCATATGGCTACACCTTC. Protein sequence: CASSWAYGYTF.

This chain uses TRBV14 with TRBJ1-1; TRBD1 aligns across 7 bases. The V segment lost 4 bases and the J segment 1 base; nucleotides outside the gene matches: 9. The CDR3 loop spans 16 amino acids. Germline V gene sequence: CDR1 SGHDN, CDR2 FVKESK. For the CDR3, the DNA is TGTGCCAGCAGCCCCCCCAGGGGGAGGGCGAACACTGAAGCTTTCTTT. It specifies CASSPPRGRANTEAFF.

V usage is TRBV29-1 and J usage is TRBJ1-2; unclear D gene. CDR1 SQVTM and CDR2 ANQGSEA come from the germline V gene. The CDR3 length is 12 residues. The V gene lost 1 base and the J gene lost 10 bases, with 13 bases spanning the gap. This CDR3 is CSVEGSRYDYTF. DNA of the CDR3: TGCAGCGTTGAAGGGTCCCGCTACGACTACACCTTC.

The J gene is TRBJ1-5, the V gene TRBV19; TRBD1 might be the D (5 bases). Trimming shortened V by 4 bases and J by 7 bases, and 14 bases separated the two germline ends. Germline-derived CDR1 and CDR2 are LNHDA and SQIVND (reference sequence). This CDR3 has 14 amino acids. CDR3 residues: CASSTRQIGQPQHF. The CDR3 DNA follows: TGTGCCAGTAGTACCCGACAGATAGGACAGCCCCAGCATTTT. Combining the CDR3 with reference TRBV19 and TRBJ1-5 gives the whole variable domain DGGITQSPKYLFRKEGQNVTLSCEQNLNHDAMYWYRQDPGQGLRLIYYSQIVNDFQKGDIAEGYSVSREKKESFPLTVTSAQKNPTAFYLCASSTRQIGQPQHFGDGTRLSIL.

The chain combines TRBV5-6 with TRBJ2-2, with TRBD1 matching 9 bases. Germline V CDR1 and CDR2: SGHDT, YYEEEE. This CDR3 contains 17 residues. J gave up 4 bases and V 2 bases, and 9 bases lay outside the gene matches. The CDR3 coding sequence is TGTGCCAGCAGCTTCCCTACAGGGGGCGCTGGCACCGGGGAGCTGTTTTTT. Its protein product is CASSFPTGGAGTGELFF.

V usage is TRBV4-3 and J usage is TRBJ1-5, with 8 bases aligning to TRBD1. The J segment lost 3 bases and the V segment lost 2 bases, leaving 9 bases of the junction unmatched. There are 17 residues in the CDR3. Looked up from germline, CDR1 is LGHNA and CDR2 is YSLEER. CDR3 in amino acids: CASSQQLTGGYNQPQHF. CDR3 in DNA: TGCGCCAGCAGCCAACAACTAACAGGGGGGTACAATCAGCCCCAGCATTTT.

The chain links TRBV9 to TRBJ2-7; 9 positions agree with TRBD1. The CDR3 is 15 residues long. Germline CDR1 and CDR2: SGDLS and YYNGEE. With 4 bases clipped from V and 5 bases from J, the junction kept 10 bases outside the gene matches. CDR3: CASSLGDRARDEQYF. The CDR3 DNA is TGTGCCAGCAGCCTCGGGGACAGGGCCCGGGACGAGCAGTACTTC.

The chain is built from TRBV28 and TRBJ2-4, with TRBD1 matching over 7 bases. This CDR3 is built from 15 residues. After removal of 4 bases from V and 0 bases from J, the junction contained 3 bases not matched to a gene. Germline V lookup: CDR1 MDHEN, CDR2 SYDVKM. Here the CDR3 DNA reads TGTGCCAGCAGTTCAGGGGGTTCAGCCAAAAACATTCAGTACTTC. Translated, it gives CASSSGGSAKNIQYF.

The chain is built from TRBV4-3 and TRBJ2-3, with D perhaps given as TRBD1 or TRBD2 (6 bases each). The CDR3 is 15 residues long. Per germline, CDR1 LGHNA and CDR2 YSLEER. V shed 1 base and J shed 6 bases, with 14 bases lying between them. The CDR3 DNA reads as TGCGCCAGCAGCCAAGTAGGGGGGAGCTCGGATACGCAGTATTTT. Its translation is CASSQVGGSSDTQYF.

The rearrangement uses TRBV7-9 and TRBJ1-1; D gene unclear. This CDR3 region has 15 residues. V lost 4 bases, J lost 1 base, and 13 bases lay in between. The germline CDR1 and CDR2 sequences are SEHNR and FQNEAQ (reference sequence). This CDR3 reads CASSYRLGGNTEAFF. The CDR3, as DNA: TGTGCCAGCAGCTACCGCCTTGGTGGGAACACTGAAGCTTTCTTT. Combining the CDR3 with reference TRBV7-9 and TRBJ1-1 gives the whole variable domain DTGVSQNPRHKITKRGQNVTFRCDPISEHNRLYWYRQTLGQGPEFLTYFQNEAQLEKSRLLSDRFSAERPKGSFSTLEIQRTEQGDSAMYLCASSYRLGGNTEAFFGQGTRLTVV.

The chain links TRBV5-1 to TRBJ1-6, with a tentative D call TRBD1 (6 bases). There are 16 residues in the CDR3. V dropped 0 bases and J dropped 8 bases, with 15 bases sitting between them. CDR1 and CDR2 (germline): SGHRS, YFSETQ. CDR3 amino acids: CASSLAWQNRDSPLHF. The CDR3 DNA follows: TGCGCCAGCAGCTTGGCTTGGCAGAACAGGGATTCACCCCTCCACTTT. Looking up the rest from reference TRBV5-1 and TRBJ1-6 gives the full variable domain: KAGVTQTPRYLIKTRGQQVTLSCSPISGHRSVSWYQQTPGQGLQFLFEYFSETQRNKGNFPGRFSGRQFSNSRSEMNVSTLELGDSALYLCASSLAWQNRDSPLHFGNGTRLTVT.

This clone was found once. The chain couples TRBV7-2 to TRBJ1-2, with D possibly matching TRBD1 (6 bases). Germline assignment: CDR1 SGHTA and CDR2 FQGNSA. This CDR3 has 15 amino acids. Trimming shortened V by 5 bases and J by 2 bases, and 15 bases separated the two germline ends. The CDR3 DNA sequence: TGTGCCAGCAGCCCTTTAGGAGGGACAAACTATGGCTACACCTTC. It encodes CASSPLGGTNYGYTF.

The CDR3 is CASSPVLGTNEKLFF. DNA of the CDR3: TGTGCCAGCAGTCCGGTGTTAGGTACTAATGAAAAACTGTTTTTT. This chain joins TRBV7-2 and TRBJ1-4; D remains unclear. Germline V lookup: CDR1 SGHTA, CDR2 FQGNSA. V gave up 6 bases and J gave up 2 bases, with 13 bases separating them. The CDR3 is 15 amino acids.

The V call is TRBV6-5, the J call TRBJ1-2; 7 nucleotides match TRBD1. Germline CDR1 MNHEY, CDR2 SVGAGI. Trimming cost V 2 bases and J 6 bases; bases outside gene matches: 6. The CDR3 contains 14 residues. This CDR3 is CASSYQGVRDGYTF. Here the CDR3 DNA reads TGTGCCAGCAGTTACCAGGGGGTAAGGGATGGCTACACCTTC.

V usage is TRBV19 and J usage is TRBJ2-3, with a possible D match to TRBD2 (5 bases). The V end was cut by 1 base, the J end by 2 bases, with 10 bases between. Germline CDR1 and CDR2: LNHDA and SQIVND (reference sequence). The CDR3 has 15 amino acids. CDR3 DNA sequence: TGTGCCAGTAGTATAGGAGGAGGCATCACAGATACGCAGTATTTT. Protein product: CASSIGGGITDTQYF.

The rearrangement uses TRBV4-3 and TRBJ1-6; unclear D gene. The CDR3 contains 16 residues. Trimming cost V 0 bases and J 2 bases, with 8 bases left between them. CDR1 LGHNA and CDR2 YSLEER come from the germline V gene. The CDR3 region is CASSQDSTAYNSPLHF. In nucleotides, the CDR3 is TGCGCCAGCAGCCAAGATTCGACCGCCTATAATTCACCCCTCCACTTT.

CDR3 sequence reads: CASSFGIGGSYEQYF. The CDR3 DNA is TGTGCCAGCAGCTTCGGGATCGGGGGAAGCTACGAGCAGTACTTC. This chain uses TRBV5-5 with TRBJ2-7; perhaps TRBD2 as D (6 bases). V gave up 2 bases and J gave up 3 bases, with 15 bases separating them. Germline-derived CDR1 and CDR2 are SGHKS and YYEKEE (reference sequence). CDR3 length equals 15 residues.

V is TRBV5-1 and J is TRBJ1-1, with TRBD1 identical over 7 bases. From germline, CDR1 is SGHRS and CDR2 YFSETQ. This CDR3 comprises 15 residues. Trimming cost V 0 bases and J 3 bases; bases outside gene matches: 5. CDR3 DNA: TGCGCCAGCAGCTTGGTGGGACAGTATCACACTGAAGCTTTCTTT. Translating gives CASSLVGQYHTEAFF.